The next 32 T cell receptor beta chains were all read from a single sample in a study of T cell repertoires in cytomegalovirus infection (dated by TCRdb to the late 2010s). Sequencing used an Illumina HiSeq 1500. TCRdb trimmed the raw reads at Q25, called clones with MiXCR and kept productive beta chains. One record per CDR3 amino acid sequence lists the most common genes and DNA. The sample has hundreds of thousands of distinct CDR3 sequences on record, roughly 9.5% of them singletons. Around 4.5% of the sample belongs to the ten largest clones. Sequencing input: PBMCs. The source is a human donor in good health (CMV status not recorded). Some clones in this sample may be carry-over from other donors' samples.

This clonotype appeared many times. This chain uses TRBV24-1 with TRBJ1-5; 8 bases fit TRBD1. Trimming at V came to 8 bases and at J to 5 bases, leaving 19 bases not matched to a gene. This CDR3 comprises 18 residues. The V gene's germline CDR1 is KGHDR and CDR2 SFDVKD. The CDR3 region has the DNA TGTGCCACCACCTTCAGAAGTACCAGGGGGCCTTTAGATCAGCCCCAGCATTTT. It yields the protein CATTFRSTRGPLDQPQHF.

The genes are TRBV6-2 or TRBV6-3 and TRBJ1-2; no reliable D call. CDR3 length: 13 amino acids. V was clipped by 0 bases and J by 4 bases, with 6 bases between them. The germline V gene has CDR1 MNHEY and CDR2 SVGEGT. The CDR3 sequence: CASSYSELYGYTF. CDR3 in DNA: TGTGCCAGCAGTTACTCGGAGCTCTATGGCTACACCTTC.

This clonotype showed up many times. The V and J genes are TRBV7-2 and TRBJ1-3, with D maybe TRBD1 (6 bases). CDR1 and CDR2 from the germline V gene are SGHTA and FQGNSA. Trimming left V 4 bases short and J 9 bases short, with 10 bases between. CDR3 length: 12 amino acids. CDR3 DNA: TGTGCCAGCAGCTCTCAGACAGGCACCATATATTTT. Translating gives CASSSQTGTIYF.

There are a few counts of this clonotype. The chain couples TRBV28 to TRBJ2-5; 8 bases line up with TRBD1. The CDR3 has 13 residues. Per germline, CDR1 MDHEN and CDR2 SYDVKM. With V trimmed by 6 bases and J by 5 bases, 5 bases remained unmatched. In DNA form, the CDR3 reads TGTGCCAGCAGAAGACAGGGGTTGGAGACCCAGTACTTC. This sequence encodes CASRRQGLETQYF. Full variable domain (missing parts from reference TRBV28 and TRBJ2-5): DVKVTQSSRYLVKRTGEKVFLECVQDMDHENMFWYRQDPGLGLRLIYFSYDVKMKEKGDIPEGYSVSREKKERFSLILESASTNQTSMYLCASRRQGLETQYFGPGTRLLVL.

In its sample, this clonotype was seen many times. The chain has TRBV13 and TRBJ2-3, with 8 positions matching TRBD2. Germline CDR1 and CDR2: PRHDT and FYEKMQ (reference sequence). The CDR3 is made up of 16 amino acids. The V segment lost 5 bases and the J segment 2 bases; nucleotides outside the gene matches: 9. The DNA of the CDR3 is TGTGCCAGCAGCGCAATTAGCGGGAACTACACAGATACGCAGTATTTT. Amino acid sequence: CASSAISGNYTDTQYF.

V and J are TRBV30 and TRBJ2-1; 8 bases are a match to TRBD2. With 0 bases clipped from V and 3 bases from J, the junction kept 10 bases outside the gene matches. CDR1 GTSNPN and CDR2 SVGIG come from the germline V gene (reference sequence). The length of the CDR3 is 17 residues. This chain's CDR3 is CAWSVANGRAVYNEQFF. The CDR3, as DNA: TGTGCCTGGAGTGTAGCGAACGGGAGGGCCGTCTACAATGAGCAGTTCTTC.

There are many counts of this clonotype. The genes are TRBV12-3 or TRBV12-4 and TRBJ2-4; D is ambiguous. This CDR3 has 8 residues. Trimming removed 2 bases at V and 15 bases at J, with 2 bases between. The CDR3 nucleotides read TGTGCCAGCAGTTTACGGTACTTC. Translating it yields CASSLRYF.

The chain couples TRBV2 to TRBJ1-2; 11 nucleotides agree with TRBD1. V lost 8 bases to trimming and J lost 7 bases; unmatched junction nucleotides: 9. The germline V gene has CDR1 SNHLY and CDR2 FYNNEI. CDR3 length equals 14 residues. CDR3 nucleotide sequence: TGTGCCAGCTTGAGGACAGGGGGCGTGGGTGGCTACACCTTC. It yields the protein CASLRTGGVGGYTF.

This clonotype occurred many times. The rearrangement links TRBV7-8 to TRBJ2-3; 9 bases are shared with TRBD2. Looked up from germline, CDR1 is SGHVS and CDR2 is FQNEAQ. After removal of 2 bases from V and 4 bases from J, the junction contained 7 bases not matched to a gene. The CDR3 length is 16 residues. The CDR3 DNA reads as TGTGCCAGCAGCTTAAGGGGCGGGGGGGCCGCAGATACGCAGTATTTT. Amino acid sequence: CASSLRGGGAADTQYF.

This clonotype was observed a single time. A junction boundary mismatches the germline segment, possibly from a read error. The chain combines TRBV3-1 with TRBJ1-2, with TRBD1 identical over 9 bases. Germline CDR1 reads LGHDT; CDR2 reads YNNKEL (reference sequence). The CDR3 has 16 residues. This CDR3 is CASRPTGGSRSRGFTF. CDR3 in DNA: TGTGCCAGCAGACCGACAGGGGGTAGTCGCAGTCGTGGCTTCACCTTC.

In its sample, this clonotype was seen a few times. The chain is built from TRBV30 and TRBJ2-7, with D perhaps TRBD2 (6 bases). The germline V and J ends were trimmed by 8 bases and 6 bases, with 29 bases remaining between them. The V gene's germline CDR1 is GTSNPN and CDR2 SVGIG (reference sequence). This CDR3 comprises 16 residues. CDR3 nucleotides: TGTGCCGCAACCGGGACTCCTTTGTATCTCGAACCCGAGCAGTACTTC. Its translation is CAATGTPLYLEPEQYF.

The chain employs TRBV12-3 or TRBV12-4 and TRBJ1-1, with 7 bases matching TRBD1. The CDR3 is made up of 12 amino acids. The ends lost 9 bases at V and 7 bases at J; junction bases unmatched: 8. CDR3 DNA: TGTGCCAGTCGACTGGGACAGAATGAAGCTTTCTTT. It yields the protein CASRLGQNEAFF.

This clonotype was seen at least ten times. The chain uses TRBV7-2 and TRBJ1-2; D might be TRBD1 (6 bases). CDR3 length equals 11 residues. V lost 3 bases, J lost 8 bases, and 7 bases lay in between. Germline CDR1 SGHTA, CDR2 FQGNSA. The CDR3 is CASSFRGGYTF. CDR3 bases: TGTGCCAGCAGCTTCAGGGGCGGCTACACCTTC. The variable domain in full, completed from reference TRBV7-2 and TRBJ1-2, reads GAGVSQSPSNKVTEKGKDVELRCDPISGHTALYWYRQSLGQGLEFLIYFQGNSAPDKSGLPSDRFSAERTGGSVSTLTIQRTQQEDSAVYLCASSFRGGYTFGSGTRLTVV.

V and J are TRBV19 and TRBJ2-7; 7 bases agree with TRBD1. V lost 7 bases and J lost 7; bases outside the gene matches: 13. This CDR3 is built from 14 residues. CDR1 is LNHDA and CDR2 is SQIVND in the germline V gene (reference sequence). In nucleotides, the CDR3 is TGTGCCAGTAAAGAGACAGGGAGTACGGAGGAGCAGTACTTC. It encodes CASKETGSTEEQYF. The complete variable domain, with remaining parts taken from reference TRBV19 and TRBJ2-7, reads DGGITQSPKYLFRKEGQNVTLSCEQNLNHDAMYWYRQDPGQGLRLIYYSQIVNDFQKGDIAEGYSVSREKKESFPLTVTSAQKNPTAFYLCASKETGSTEEQYFGPGTRLTVT.

This clonotype was seen a handful of times. The rearrangement joins TRBV6-2 or TRBV6-3 to TRBJ2-3; D is undetermined. The CDR3 runs to 16 residues. Germline values: CDR1 MNHEY, CDR2 SVGEGT. The ends were cut back, 3 bases at V and 2 bases at J, with 15 bases in the middle. Here the CDR3 reads CASSYFFLNSTDTQYF. CDR3 coding DNA: TGTGCCAGCAGTTATTTCTTCCTGAACTCCACAGATACGCAGTATTTT.

This clonotype occurred many times. V usage is TRBV28 and J usage is TRBJ1-6; D remains unclear. The germline V gene encodes CDR1 MDHEN and CDR2 SYDVKM. Trimming stripped 3 bases from V and 7 bases from J, with 4 bases between. The CDR3 is 12 residues long. CDR3 in amino acids: CASSFSNSPLHF. CDR3 in DNA: TGTGCCAGCAGTTTCTCGAATTCACCCCTCCACTTT.

This clonotype came up a few times. The chain employs TRBV28 and TRBJ2-1; D unclear. Germline loops: CDR1 MDHEN, CDR2 SYDVKM. Trimming left V 2 bases short and J 4 bases short, with 12 bases between. The CDR3 totals 15 residues. CDR3 sequence reads: CASSLIESTYNEQFF. As DNA, the CDR3 is TGTGCCAGCAGTTTAATAGAGTCGACGTACAATGAGCAGTTCTTC.

The chain has TRBV20-1 and TRBJ1-5; 7 positions agree with TRBD1. This CDR3 spans 14 amino acids. The V gene end was trimmed by 3 bases and the J gene end by 1 base; junction bases not matched to a gene: 3. CDR1 and CDR2 from the germline V gene are DFQATT and SNEGSKA (reference sequence). This chain's CDR3 is CSASRGQSNQPQHF. The CDR3 nucleotides are TGCAGTGCTAGTCGGGGACAGAGCAATCAGCCCCAGCATTTT.

This clonotype was counted at least ten times. The rearrangement links TRBV7-2 to TRBJ2-3, with D tentatively TRBD1 or TRBD2 (6 bases each). The V and J ends lost 5 bases and 6 bases respectively, with 24 bases between them. CDR3 length equals 17 residues. The germline V gene encodes CDR1 SGHTA and CDR2 FQGNSA. The CDR3 reads CASSNHPGAGSGDTQYF. In DNA, the CDR3 is TGTGCCAGCAGCAATCACCCGGGGGCCGGGTCCGGCGATACGCAGTATTTT.

V usage is TRBV20-1 and J usage is TRBJ2-2; possibly TRBD2 for D (5 bases). This CDR3 has 12 amino acids. The germline gives CDR1 DFQATT, CDR2 SNEGSKA (reference sequence). V was clipped by 6 bases and J by 7 bases, with 12 bases between them. CDR3: CSAQGRLGELFF. The CDR3 DNA sequence: TGCAGTGCCCAAGGGAGACTCGGGGAGCTGTTTTTT.

The chain uses TRBV20-1 and TRBJ2-7, with 8 positions matching TRBD2. Trimming removed 0 bases from V and 2 bases from J; junction bases left unmatched: 9. Per germline, CDR1 DFQATT and CDR2 SNEGSKA (reference sequence). This CDR3 has 16 amino acids. CDR3 sequence (DNA): TGCAGTGCTAGAGATCCGGGGGGGCCGAGGACCTACGAGCAGTACTTC. Its protein is CSARDPGGPRTYEQYF.

The chain combines TRBV28 with TRBJ2-1, with D hard to call. CDR1 and CDR2 from the germline V gene are MDHEN and SYDVKM. This CDR3 has 14 residues. The V end lost 8 bases, the J end lost 3 bases, and 14 bases lay between the germline ends. The CDR3 sequence: CASRLRAVYNEQFF. CDR3 nucleotides: TGTGCCAGCCGGCTCCGGGCGGTCTACAATGAGCAGTTCTTC.

V and J are TRBV12-3 or TRBV12-4 and TRBJ1-2; D is undetermined. This CDR3 has 13 amino acids. The V end was cut by 0 bases, the J end by 4 bases, with 6 bases between. CDR3 DNA sequence: TGTGCCAGCAGTTTAGCCGGGAGCTATGGCTACACCTTC. Protein product: CASSLAGSYGYTF.

A few counts support this clonotype. The rearrangement uses TRBV10-3 and TRBJ2-7, with 11 bases fitting TRBD1. The CDR3 has 14 amino acids. CDR1 is ENHRY, CDR2 SYGVKD, per germline. V shed 6 bases, J shed 1 base, and the junction held 2 bases outside the gene matches. In nucleotides, the CDR3 is TGTGCCATCAGGGGGACAGGGGGGTCCTACGAGCAGTACTTC. Encoded protein: CAIRGTGGSYEQYF.

This clonotype came up many times. The rearrangement joins TRBV6-2 or TRBV6-3 to TRBJ1-1, with 7 bases that match TRBD1. The CDR3 totals 15 residues. Germline loops: CDR1 MNHEY, CDR2 SVGEGT. The V gene end was trimmed by 5 bases and the J gene end by 8 bases; junction bases not matched to a gene: 14. Here the CDR3 DNA reads TGTGCCAGCAGTCCGAACAACAGGGGAAATCAGGAAGCTTTCTTT. Translated, it gives CASSPNNRGNQEAFF.

At least ten counts were recorded for this clonotype. The rearrangement joins TRBV7-9 to TRBJ2-3; TRBD1 matches at 9 bases. This CDR3 contains 14 residues. The germline V gene encodes CDR1 SEHNR and CDR2 FQNEAQ (reference sequence). Trimming cost V 5 bases and J 3 bases; bases outside gene matches: 3. The CDR3 here is CASSRDRVTDTQYF. The CDR3 DNA reads as TGTGCCAGCAGCCGGGACAGGGTTACAGATACGCAGTATTTT.

This clonotype was picked up many times. This chain uses TRBV28 with TRBJ1-6; no clear D gene. V lost 7 bases and J 5 bases, leaving 12 bases between the germline ends. The CDR3 is 14 amino acids. Germline V gives CDR1 MDHEN, CDR2 SYDVKM. The CDR3 sequence is CASKRSPDNSPLHF. CDR3 bases: TGTGCCAGCAAAAGGTCACCGGATAATTCACCCCTCCACTTT. The full variable domain, with the rest looked up from reference TRBV28 and TRBJ1-6, is DVKVTQSSRYLVKRTGEKVFLECVQDMDHENMFWYRQDPGLGLRLIYFSYDVKMKEKGDIPEGYSVSREKKERFSLILESASTNQTSMYLCASKRSPDNSPLHFGNGTRLTVT.

V and J are TRBV19 and TRBJ2-1, with a weak D call TRBD1 (5 bases). Per the germline V gene, CDR1 is LNHDA and CDR2 is SQIVND (reference sequence). The V and J ends lost 10 bases and 0 bases respectively, with 25 bases between them. The CDR3 is 18 residues long. The CDR3 nucleotides read TGTGCCATCCCTCCACAGGTCGCCGAAATTAACTCCTACAATGAGCAGTTCTTC. It specifies CAIPPQVAEINSYNEQFF.

CDR3 DNA: TGTGCCAGCACTTTGACGAGTAACACCGGGGAGCTGTTTTTT. It is translated as CASTLTSNTGELFF. This chain connects TRBV2 to TRBJ2-2; D call uncertain. V lost 7 bases, J lost 2 bases, and 11 bases lay in between. Germline CDR1 is SNHLY and CDR2 is FYNNEI. The CDR3 totals 14 residues.

There are a few counts of this clonotype. The chain couples TRBV9 to TRBJ2-1, with 12 positions matching TRBD2. This CDR3 has 18 residues. CDR1 is SGDLS, CDR2 YYNGEE, per germline. V shed 3 bases and J 0 bases; nucleotides not matched to a gene: 7. CDR3 sequence: CASSAGLAGTTSYNEQFF. The CDR3 region has the DNA TGTGCCAGCAGCGCCGGACTAGCGGGGACCACCTCCTACAATGAGCAGTTCTTC.

The V call is TRBV19, the J call TRBJ2-7, with D perhaps TRBD1 or TRBD2 (5 bases each). Per germline, CDR1 LNHDA and CDR2 SQIVND (reference sequence). The V end lost 6 bases, the J end lost 3 bases, and 15 bases lay between the germline ends. This CDR3 is 14 amino acids long. The CDR3, as DNA: TGTGCCAGTAGCCTCCGGGACGGACTCTACGAGCAGTACTTC. The encoded protein is CASSLRDGLYEQYF.

This clonotype has at least ten counts. This rearrangement joins TRBV2 to TRBJ1-2, with D perhaps matching TRBD1 (5 bases). V was shortened by 5 bases and J by 4 bases, with 5 bases between the two germline ends. The germline CDR1 and CDR2 sequences are SNHLY and FYNNEI. The CDR3 sequence is 11 residues long. CDR3 sequence reads: CASSQGYGYTF. CDR3 DNA sequence: TGTGCCAGCAGTCAGGGCTATGGCTACACCTTC.